This TCR beta chain was observed in a study of beta chain features in type 1 diabetes. Expressed TCRB transcripts got sequenced, as all isolated RNA was reverse transcribed. Assay: immunoSEQ multiplex PCR; the TCRdb copy retains only in-frame clones and omits some. The profile covers around 130,000 clones, with around 8.8% appearing a single time and 0.7% to 0.85% taken by the ten largest. Points from the study as a whole: Across all four CD4+ subsets, people with type 1 diabetes showed modestly shorter TCRB CDR3s. In comparison with healthy donors, patients had naive, central memory and Treg TCRB repertoires that appeared more similar.

On this clone itself: Its matching antigen is unknown. Other DNA sequences in the sample encode the same CDR3.

The source material was central memory CD4+ T cells from blood. This TCR came from a man between 25 and 39 years old with type 1 diabetes.

CDR3 amino acids: CASSLGGSTNEKLFF. The CDR3 bases are TGTGCCAGCAGTTTGGGAGGGTCAACTAATGAAAAACTGTTTTTT. The chain couples TRBV28 to TRBJ1-4; D remains ambiguous. The CDR3 extends over 15 amino acids. Germline lookup yields CDR1 MDHEN and CDR2 SYDVKM. V was clipped by 3 bases and J by 0 bases, with 8 bases between them.